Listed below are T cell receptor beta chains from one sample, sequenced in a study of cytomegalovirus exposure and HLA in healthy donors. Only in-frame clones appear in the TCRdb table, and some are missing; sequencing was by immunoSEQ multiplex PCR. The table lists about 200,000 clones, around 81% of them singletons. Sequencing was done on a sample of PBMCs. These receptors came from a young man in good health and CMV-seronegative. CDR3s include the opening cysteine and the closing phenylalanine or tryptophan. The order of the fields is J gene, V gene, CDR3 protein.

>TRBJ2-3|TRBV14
CASTPSGQGAGDTQYF
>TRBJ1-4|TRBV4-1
CASSQGGATNEKLFF
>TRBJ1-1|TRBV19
CASRGQFSEAFF
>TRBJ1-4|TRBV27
CASSLLVAGRGEKLFF
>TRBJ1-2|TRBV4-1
CASSHPAGNYGYTF
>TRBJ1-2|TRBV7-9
CASSLLLGNYGYTF
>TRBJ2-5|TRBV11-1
CASSFVRGSQETQYF
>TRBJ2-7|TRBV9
CASSGQGAREQYF
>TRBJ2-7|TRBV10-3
CAITPTSATALEQYF
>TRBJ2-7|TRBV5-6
CASSLGLAGVGEQYF
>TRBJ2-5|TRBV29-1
CSVRGSQETQYF
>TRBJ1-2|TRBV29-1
CSVVKLGAGQDYTF
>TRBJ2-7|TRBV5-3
CARSFPTSYNSYEQYF
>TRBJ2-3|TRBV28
CASSRPQGARADTQYF
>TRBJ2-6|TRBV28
CASRTDRGPTGANVLTF
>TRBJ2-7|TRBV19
CASSILGASYEQYF
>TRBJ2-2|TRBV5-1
CASSWKWEANTGELFF
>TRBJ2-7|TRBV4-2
CASSPGTSGREYEQYF
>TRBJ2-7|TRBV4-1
CASSQGLAGAPYEQYF
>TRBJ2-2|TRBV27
CASRLRLGQDYTGELFF
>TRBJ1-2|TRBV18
CASSPQVGSNYGYTF
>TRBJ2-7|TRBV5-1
CASSRTGTGSYEQYF
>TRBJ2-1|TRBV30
CAWSPLAGPYNEQFF
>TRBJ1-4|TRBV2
CASSGRGVQPNEKLFF
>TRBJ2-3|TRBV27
CASSLLAGGPTDTQYF
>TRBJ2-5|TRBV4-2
CASSQGLASWETQYF
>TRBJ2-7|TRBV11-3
CASSIGQSSYEQYF
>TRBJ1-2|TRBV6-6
CASSYYGQGDYGYTF
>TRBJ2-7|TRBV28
CASSPPGVRAYEQYF
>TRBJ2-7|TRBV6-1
CASSDRGEQYF
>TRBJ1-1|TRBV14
CASSQVAGFGEAFF
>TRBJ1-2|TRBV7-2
CASSKDRFSGYTF
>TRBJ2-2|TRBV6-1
CASSEQPSGSNTGELFF
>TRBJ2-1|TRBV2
CASRTSGLGGNEQFF
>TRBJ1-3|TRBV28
CVIGGQRNTIYF
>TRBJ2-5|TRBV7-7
CASSFRGGETQYF
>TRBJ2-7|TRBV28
CASRSSGSKSSEQYF
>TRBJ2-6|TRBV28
CASMGDRGFAGANVLTF
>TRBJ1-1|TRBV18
CASSPPTGNTEAFF
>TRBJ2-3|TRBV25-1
CASSRGDSTDTQYF
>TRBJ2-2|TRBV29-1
CSVDRGADNTGELFF
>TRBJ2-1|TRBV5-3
CARSSTLAVSYNEQFF
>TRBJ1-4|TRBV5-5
CASSLKGAANEKLFF
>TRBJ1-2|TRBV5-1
CASSDKPGLNYGYTF